One and the same sample provided the 32 T cell receptor beta chains below, sequenced in a study of cytomegalovirus exposure and HLA in healthy donors. The PCR was carried out with 60 Vbeta primers and 13 Jbeta primers. Assay: immunoSEQ multiplex PCR; the TCRdb copy retains only in-frame clones and omits some. The sample lists over 95,000 clones; around 82% were seen once. Sequenced material: PBMCs. The origin of the receptors is a man aged 40-50 years in good health and CMV-seronegative.

The J gene is TRBJ2-3, the V gene TRBV7-2; TRBD2 matches at 9 bases. Germline V gives CDR1 SGHTA, CDR2 FQGNSA. Trimming took 4 bases from V and 3 from J; bases not matched to a gene: 11. This CDR3 has 17 residues. The CDR3 coding sequence is TGTGCCAGCAGCTGGAGGGGGGCGGGACTAGCAACAGATACGCAGTATTTT. Translating gives CASSWRGAGLATDTQYF.

This chain connects TRBV29-1 to TRBJ1-4, with unresolved D. The CDR3 contains 13 residues. Trimming removed 7 bases at V and 0 bases at J, with 9 bases between. Germline CDR1 and CDR2: SQVTM and ANQGSEA. The CDR3 loop reads CSAFNATNEKLFF. For the CDR3, the DNA is TGCAGCGCCTTTAATGCAACTAATGAAAAACTGTTTTTT.

CDR3 coding DNA: TGTGCCAGCAGCTTAGTGTACGGCGGGGAGCTGTTTTTT. Translated: CASSLVYGGELFF. The chain carries TRBV7-2 and TRBJ2-2, with unresolved D. CDR1 and CDR2 from the germline V gene are SGHTA and FQGNSA. V gave up 1 base and J gave up 7 bases, with 7 bases separating them. The CDR3 runs to 13 residues.

The J gene is TRBJ1-2, the V gene TRBV5-1; 8 bases map to TRBD1. The CDR3 is made up of 17 amino acids. V was clipped by 1 base and J by 5 bases; unmatched bases: 13. Germline-derived CDR1 and CDR2 are SGHRS and YFSETQ. The CDR3 loop is CASSLPTGQGALYGYTF. The DNA of the CDR3 is TGCGCCAGCAGCTTGCCTACAGGACAGGGCGCCCTTTATGGCTACACCTTC.

The V and J genes are TRBV6-1 and TRBJ2-2; 7 nucleotides align to TRBD1. V was clipped by 6 bases and J by 4 bases; unmatched bases: 8. CDR3 length: 15 residues. The germline V gene encodes CDR1 MNHNS and CDR2 SASEGT. The CDR3 region has the DNA TGTGCCAGCAGCGGACAGGTCGCGGGCACCGGGGAGCTGTTTTTT. It is translated as CASSGQVAGTGELFF.

This chain joins TRBV6-9 and TRBJ1-1; perhaps TRBD1 as D (6 bases). Germline V gene sequence: CDR1 MNHGY, CDR2 SVAAGI. The CDR3 contains 14 residues. Trimming pared 3 bases from V and 1 base from J, leaving 9 bases between. CDR3 sequence reads: CASSYQGPNTEAFF. CDR3 DNA: TGTGCCAGCAGTTACCAGGGGCCGAACACTGAAGCTTTCTTT.

This chain uses TRBV29-1 with TRBJ2-1; D gene ambiguous. Germline V gene sequence: CDR1 SQVTM, CDR2 ANQGSEA. The CDR3 has 10 residues. The germline V and J ends were trimmed by 7 bases and 10 bases, with 11 bases remaining between them. CDR3 protein: CSARTLEQFF. The CDR3 region has the DNA TGCAGCGCGCGTACGTTGGAGCAGTTCTTC.

The rearrangement uses TRBV7-9 and TRBJ2-5; tentatively, D is TRBD1 (5 bases). This CDR3 spans 13 amino acids. Per the germline V gene, CDR1 is SEHNR and CDR2 is FQNEAQ (reference sequence). The V and J ends lost 5 bases and 1 base respectively, with 8 bases between them. CDR3 DNA: TGTGCCAGCAGCCCGACAGTCCAAGAGACCCAGTACTTC. This gives the protein CASSPTVQETQYF.

The chain combines TRBV5-1 with TRBJ1-2; 9 bases align to TRBD1. The junction had 5 bases not matched to a gene; V was cut back by 0 bases and J by 8 bases. CDR1 SGHRS and CDR2 YFSETQ come from the germline V gene. There are 14 residues in the CDR3. The CDR3 loop reads CASSLDGTGWGYTF. The CDR3 DNA reads TGCGCCAGCAGCTTGGACGGGACAGGGTGGGGCTACACCTTC.

The J gene is TRBJ2-5, the V gene TRBV10-2; 11 nucleotides agree with TRBD2. Germline V CDR1 and CDR2: WSHSY, SAAADI. Trimming at V came to 6 bases and at J to 4 bases, leaving 4 bases not matched to a gene. The length of the CDR3 is 14 residues. CDR3 in amino acids: CASSLTSGGETQYF. The CDR3, as DNA: TGCGCCAGCAGCCTAACTAGCGGGGGAGAGACCCAGTACTTC.

This chain connects TRBV2 to TRBJ1-4; the D gene is possibly TRBD1 (5 bases). This CDR3 comprises 14 residues. Germline-derived CDR1 and CDR2 are SNHLY and FYNNEI. Trimming shortened V by 6 bases and J by 8 bases, and 16 bases separated the two germline ends. CDR3 in amino acids: CASRSSRVGEKLFF. CDR3 nucleotides: TGTGCCAGCAGGAGTAGCAGGGTGGGCGAAAAACTGTTTTTT.

V usage is TRBV2 and J usage is TRBJ1-5, with 8 bases aligning to TRBD1. The CDR3 is 14 amino acids. CDR1 and CDR2 from the germline V gene are SNHLY and FYNNEI. Unmatched junction bases numbered 1, after V lost 1 base and J lost 5 bases. CDR3 DNA sequence: TGTGCCAGCAGTGAAGACAGGGGGGATCAGCCCCAGCATTTT. Encoded protein: CASSEDRGDQPQHF. Full variable domain (rest looked up from reference TRBV2 and TRBJ1-5): EPEVTQTPSHQVTQMGQEVILRCVPISNHLYFYWYRQILGQKVEFLVSFYNNEISEKSEIFDDQFSVERPDGSNFTLKIRSTKLEDSAMYFCASSEDRGDQPQHFGDGTRLSIL.

The gene calls are TRBV19 and TRBJ2-2; TRBD2 aligns across 7 bases. CDR1 is LNHDA and CDR2 is SQIVND in the germline V gene (reference sequence). The ends lost 3 bases at V and 6 bases at J; junction bases unmatched: 10. The CDR3 has 16 amino acids. The CDR3 region has the DNA TGTGCCAGTAGTATTCGGGCTAGCGGAGGGGCCGGGGAGCTGTTTTTT. It translates to CASSIRASGGAGELFF.

The chain recombines TRBV11-3 with TRBJ2-7; 8 nucleotides match TRBD1. The CDR3 sequence is 14 residues long. Unmatched junction bases numbered 4, after V lost 6 bases and J lost 0 bases. The germline gives CDR1 SGHNT, CDR2 YENEEA. CDR3 DNA sequence: TGTGCCAGCAGTCCAGGGGGCAGCTCCTACGAGCAGTACTTC. It translates to CASSPGGSSYEQYF. Full variable domain (outside the CDR3, taken from reference TRBV11-3 and TRBJ2-7): EAGVVQSPRYKIIEKKQPVAFWCNPISGHNTLYWYLQNLGQGPELLIRYENEEAVDDSQLPKDRFSAERLKGVDSTLKIQPAELGDSAVYLCASSPGGSSYEQYFGPGTRLTVT.

This clone was detected only a few times. The chain carries TRBV2 and TRBJ1-4; tentative D call: TRBD1 (5 bases). CDR1 is SNHLY and CDR2 is FYNNEI in the germline V gene. The CDR3 sequence is 15 residues long. V was pared by 2 bases and J by 10 bases, with 17 bases between. CDR3 DNA: TGTGCCAGCAGTGAATGGGGGGGTGAGGGAGGAAAACTGTTTTTT. Its protein product is CASSEWGGEGGKLFF.

This clone appeared a few times. V gene TRBV5-1 combines with J gene TRBJ2-1; a weak D match, TRBD1 (5 bases). CDR3 length: 15 residues. CDR1 SGHRS and CDR2 YFSETQ come from the germline V gene. V lost 4 bases and J 0 bases, leaving 11 bases between the germline ends. The CDR3 DNA reads TGCGCCAGCAGCGCGGACACGAGCTCCTACAATGAGCAGTTCTTC. Residues: CASSADTSSYNEQFF. Combining the CDR3 with reference TRBV5-1 and TRBJ2-1 gives the whole variable domain KAGVTQTPRYLIKTRGQQVTLSCSPISGHRSVSWYQQTPGQGLQFLFEYFSETQRNKGNFPGRFSGRQFSNSRSEMNVSTLELGDSALYLCASSADTSSYNEQFFGPGTRLTVL.

The V call is TRBV19, the J call TRBJ2-3, with 10 bases identical to TRBD2. Germline trimming cut 6 bases from V and 2 bases from J; bases unmatched to any gene: 8. There are 16 residues in the CDR3. Germline CDR1 reads LNHDA; CDR2 reads SQIVND (reference sequence). The CDR3 nucleotides read TGTGCCAGTAGCCTTCTAGCGGGGGCGACCACAGATACGCAGTATTTT. Protein product: CASSLLAGATTDTQYF.

The chain links TRBV25-1 to TRBJ2-1; 7 bases align to TRBD2. The V segment lost 3 bases and the J segment 1 base; nucleotides outside the gene matches: 3. Germline lookup yields CDR1 MGHDK and CDR2 SYGVNS. This CDR3 has 15 amino acids. The CDR3 loop reads CASSDFGRSYNEQFF. CDR3 DNA sequence: TGTGCCAGCAGTGATTTCGGGAGGTCCTACAATGAGCAGTTCTTC.

The chain couples TRBV15 to TRBJ2-3, with 8 nucleotides matching TRBD1. This CDR3 is built from 17 residues. V was clipped by 0 bases and J by 4 bases; unmatched bases: 9. Germline lookup yields CDR1 LNHNV and CDR2 YYDKDF (reference sequence). CDR3 amino acids: CATSRDRGTGGPDTQYF. The CDR3 DNA follows: TGTGCCACCAGCAGAGATAGGGGGACAGGTGGCCCAGATACGCAGTATTTT.

This chain uses TRBV15 with TRBJ2-7; 10 positions agree with TRBD1. CDR1 LNHNV and CDR2 YYDKDF come from the germline V gene (reference sequence). V was clipped by 2 bases and J by 2 bases; unmatched bases: 6. The length of the CDR3 is 16 residues. CDR3 residues: CATSRQKGQGTYEQYF. CDR3 bases: TGTGCCACCAGCAGACAAAAGGGACAGGGGACCTACGAGCAGTACTTC. The full variable domain, in which reference TRBV15 and TRBJ2-7 provide the parts outside the CDR3, is DAMVIQNPRYQVTQFGKPVTLSCSQTLNHNVMYWYQQKSSQAPKLLFHYYDKDFNNEADTPDNFQSRRPNTSFCFLDIRSPGLGDTAMYLCATSRQKGQGTYEQYFGPGTRLTVT.

By frequency in the sample, this clone is medium-sized. The chain links TRBV6-1 to TRBJ2-1, with 12 bases that match TRBD2. The length of the CDR3 is 15 residues. Losses at the gene ends were 1 base for V and 9 bases for J; bases not matched to a gene: 4. Germline V gene data show CDR1 as MNHNS and CDR2 as SASEGT. CDR3 residues: CASSEELAGGSEQFF. As DNA, the CDR3 is TGTGCCAGCAGTGAAGAACTAGCGGGAGGAAGTGAGCAGTTCTTC.

This chain uses TRBV29-1 with TRBJ1-4; TRBD1 matches at 8 bases. The CDR3 extends over 12 amino acids. Germline V gives CDR1 SQVTM, CDR2 ANQGSEA. J lost 13 bases, V lost 6 bases, and 10 bases had no gene match. The CDR3: CSVRTGIGGLFF. DNA of the CDR3: TGCAGCGTCCGGACAGGGATCGGGGGACTGTTTTTT.

This chain joins TRBV18 and TRBJ1-4; 9 bases fit TRBD1. The V gene end was trimmed by 3 bases and the J gene end by 6 bases; junction bases not matched to a gene: 5. Germline CDR1 KGHSH, CDR2 LQKENI. The CDR3 is 15 residues long. Here the CDR3 reads CASSPTGGADEKLFF. DNA for the CDR3: TGTGCCAGCTCACCCACAGGGGGCGCGGATGAAAAACTGTTTTTT.

V is TRBV6-1 and J is TRBJ1-5; D remains unclear. Trimming left V 4 bases short and J 6 bases short, with 13 bases between. Germline CDR1 is MNHNS and CDR2 is SASEGT. The length of the CDR3 is 14 residues. CDR3 loop: CASSGEPEGQPQHF. Written as DNA, the CDR3 is TGTGCCAGCAGTGGAGAACCCGAGGGTCAGCCCCAGCATTTT.

The chain carries TRBV28 and TRBJ2-3; D gene ambiguous. The V gene's germline CDR1 is MDHEN and CDR2 SYDVKM. V shed 6 bases and J shed 4 bases, with 11 bases lying between them. The CDR3 runs 13 residues. The CDR3 DNA sequence: TGTGCCAGCAGCTCCAACATCGCAGATACGCAGTATTTT. It specifies CASSSNIADTQYF.

This chain links TRBV6-1 with TRBJ2-5, with 8 nucleotides matching TRBD2. Matching the DNA end better, TRBJ2-7 makes the J call doubtful. There are 15 residues in the CDR3. The germline V gene encodes CDR1 MNHNS and CDR2 SASEGT. The CDR3 nucleotides read TGTGCCAGCAGGGTGATTAGCGGGAACTCCTACGAGCAGTACTTC. This encodes CASRVISGNSYEQYF.

The chain couples TRBV27 to TRBJ2-1, with D possibly TRBD1 on 5 matching bases. Between the trimmed V and J ends, which lost 8 bases and 6 bases, there was a span of 8 bases. The CDR3 has 11 residues. CDR1 and CDR2 from the germline V gene are MNHEY and SMNVEV (reference sequence). The DNA for the CDR3 is TGTGCCAGCCCCAGGGCCAATGAGCAGTTCTTC. Its protein is CASPRANEQFF.

V and J are TRBV10-3 and TRBJ1-6, with 7 nucleotides matching TRBD1. The germline CDR1 and CDR2 sequences are ENHRY and SYGVKD. The CDR3 is made up of 16 amino acids. V lost 3 bases and J lost 6; bases outside the gene matches: 8. The CDR3 bases are TGTGCCATCAGTGAAAGGGGGCCCCCTACTAATTCACCCCTCCACTTT. Translation: CAISERGPPTNSPLHF.

The genes are TRBV6-1 and TRBJ2-2; D is possibly TRBD1 (5 bases). The CDR3 runs 18 residues. Deletions cut 2 bases from V and 3 bases from J, with 19 bases between. Germline assignment: CDR1 MNHNS and CDR2 SASEGT. The CDR3 DNA follows: TGTGCCAGCAGTGAAACTATAGTCGGCAGGGTATACACCGGGGAGCTGTTTTTT. This encodes CASSETIVGRVYTGELFF.

In its sample, this clone was seen a few times. The chain has TRBV25-1 and TRBJ2-1; the D gene is possibly TRBD2 (5 bases). This CDR3 comprises 16 residues. Trimming pared 2 bases from V and 6 bases from J, leaving 17 bases between. Germline-derived CDR1 and CDR2 are MGHDK and SYGVNS. CDR3 nucleotides: TGTGCCAGCAGTGAAACCCCTAGCACTTTAACCAATGAGCAGTTCTTC. It translates to CASSETPSTLTNEQFF. Filled out from reference TRBV25-1 and TRBJ2-1, the complete variable domain reads EADIYQTPRYLVIGTGKKITLECSQTMGHDKMYWYQQDPGMELHLIHYSYGVNSTEKGDLSSESTVSRIRTEHFPLTLESARPSHTSQYLCASSETPSTLTNEQFFGPGTRLTVL.

This CDR3 reads CASSIPGNTIYF. In nucleotides, the CDR3 is TGTGCCAGTAGTATCCCAGGAAACACCATATATTTT. The gene calls are TRBV19 and TRBJ1-3; no clear D. The CDR3 is 12 amino acids. The germline V gene has CDR1 LNHDA and CDR2 SQIVND (reference sequence). V was cut by 3 bases and J by 4 bases, with 4 bases left in between.

The V call is TRBV11-2, the J call TRBJ2-7; 7 bases map to TRBD1. The junction had 10 bases not matched to a gene; V was cut back by 5 bases and J by 3 bases. Germline V gene sequence: CDR1 SGHAT, CDR2 FQNNGV. This CDR3 comprises 15 residues. In DNA form, the CDR3 reads TGTGCCAGCAGCGATCGATGGACAGGCCACTACGAGCAGTACTTC. It yields the protein CASSDRWTGHYEQYF.